Following are 18 T cell receptor beta chains from one sample sequenced in a study of shared clonotypes between healthy human individuals. Sequencing used immunoSEQ multiplex PCR; TCRdb keeps in-frame clones, though not all of them. The repertoire holds about 1,900,000 clones, with 85% to 95% as singletons. Positive CCR7 selection of CD45RO-negative cells yielded the naive CD8 cells, and terminally differentiated effector memory CD45RA+ cells were excluded. The sample was naive CD8+ T cells sorted from blood. The receptors here all came from a man aged 18 to 30 in good health.

The chain employs TRBV5-6 and TRBJ1-1; 8 bases are shared with TRBD1. In germline, CDR1 is SGHDT, CDR2 YYEEEE. The CDR3 covers 14 residues. V was clipped by 3 bases and J by 4 bases; unmatched bases: 5. CDR3 amino acids: CASSSDREITEAFF. The DNA for the CDR3 is TGTGCCAGCAGCTCGGACAGGGAAATCACTGAAGCTTTCTTT.

The chain uses TRBV28 and TRBJ2-3; tentatively, D is TRBD2 (5 bases). The CDR3 has 14 residues. Between the trimmed V and J ends, which lost 6 bases and 2 bases, there was a span of 12 bases. Per the germline V gene, CDR1 is MDHEN and CDR2 is SYDVKM. The CDR3 is CASSSPGTTDTQYF. Here the CDR3 DNA reads TGTGCCAGCAGCTCTCCGGGAACCACAGATACGCAGTATTTT.

The chain has TRBV5-6 and TRBJ2-2; 10 bases align to TRBD1. The length of the CDR3 is 16 residues. Germline CDR1 is SGHDT and CDR2 is YYEEEE. The J segment lost 7 bases and the V segment lost 4 bases, leaving 10 bases of the junction unmatched. Written as DNA, the CDR3 is TGTGCCAGCAGCGATAGACAGGGGGCGCGGGTCGGGGAGCTGTTTTTT. Its protein is CASSDRQGARVGELFF.

This chain links TRBV7-9 with TRBJ2-5, with unresolved D. CDR1 is SEHNR and CDR2 is FQNEAQ in the germline V gene (reference sequence). V lost 4 bases and J lost 2, with 14 bases in between. This CDR3 has 15 residues. Written as DNA, the CDR3 is TGTGCCAGCAGCTCGCTCATGTCGGAGCAAGAGACCCAGTACTTC. Translation: CASSSLMSEQETQYF.

The rearrangement uses TRBV9 and TRBJ2-5; D tentatively reads TRBD1 or TRBD2 (5 bases each). Germline V gives CDR1 SGDLS, CDR2 YYNGEE. V lost 3 bases and J lost 5, with 17 bases in between. The CDR3 contains 15 residues. DNA for the CDR3: TGTGCCAGCAGCGCCTCGGCAGGGACGGGGGAGACCCAGTACTTC. The encoded protein is CASSASAGTGETQYF.

This clone appeared a single time. This chain joins TRBV7-3 and TRBJ2-1, with D hard to call. V gave up 1 base and J gave up 2 bases, with 3 bases separating them. The CDR3 runs to 13 residues. Germline V gives CDR1 SGHTA, CDR2 FQGTGA. CDR3 residues: CASSLMAYNEQFF. The CDR3, as DNA: TGTGCCAGCAGCTTAATGGCCTACAATGAGCAGTTCTTC.

V is TRBV7-9 and J is TRBJ2-3; D ambiguous. CDR1 SEHNR and CDR2 FQNEAQ come from the germline V gene (reference sequence). The V gene lost 2 bases and the J gene lost 2 bases, with 14 bases spanning the gap. CDR3 length: 16 amino acids. CDR3 bases: TGTGCCAGCAGCTTATTTATTCGAGGCCCCACAGATACGCAGTATTTT. Translating it yields CASSLFIRGPTDTQYF.

The V gene is TRBV11-2, the J gene TRBJ2-7; D remains unclear. V shed 5 bases and J shed 1 base, with 21 bases lying between them. The CDR3 consists of 17 residues. The germline gives CDR1 SGHAT, CDR2 FQNNGV. The chain's CDR3 is CASSGNPGFIGSYEQYF. CDR3 nucleotide sequence: TGTGCCAGCAGCGGGAATCCTGGGTTCATAGGGTCCTACGAGCAGTACTTC.

The chain links TRBV11-3 to TRBJ2-1; D is unresolved. Germline assignment: CDR1 SGHNT and CDR2 YENEEA. This CDR3 has 14 residues. Trimming removed 3 bases at V and 0 bases at J, with 6 bases between. In DNA, the CDR3 is TGTGCCAGCAGCTTTGGTAGCTCCTACAATGAGCAGTTCTTC. It is translated as CASSFGSSYNEQFF.

The chain is built from TRBV14 and TRBJ2-7; 11 nucleotides agree with TRBD1. CDR1 is SGHDN and CDR2 is FVKESK in the germline V gene. The CDR3 contains 15 residues. The junction had 11 bases not matched to a gene; V was cut back by 7 bases and J by 6 bases. DNA of the CDR3: TGTGCCAGCACCCATGGCGGGACAGGGGGTTTCGAGCAGTACTTC. Translated: CASTHGGTGGFEQYF.

DNA for the CDR3: TGTGCCAGCAGCTTAGCAACTAGCGGGAGTGTAGAGACCCAGTACTTC. Translated, it gives CASSLATSGSVETQYF. The J gene is TRBJ2-5, the V gene TRBV7-6, with TRBD2 identical over 11 bases. The CDR3 extends over 16 amino acids. The V segment lost 0 bases and the J segment 4 bases; nucleotides outside the gene matches: 4. CDR1 is SGHVS, CDR2 FNYEAQ, per germline.

The chain employs TRBV10-1 and TRBJ2-1; D gene uncertain. Germline V lookup: CDR1 WNHNN, CDR2 SYGVQD (reference sequence). Trimming cost V 2 bases and J 1 base, with 12 bases left between them. The CDR3 is 16 amino acids. CDR3 region: CASSEAGIPSYNEQFF. CDR3 bases: TGCGCCAGCAGTGAGGCTGGGATACCTTCCTACAATGAGCAGTTCTTC.

V usage is TRBV30 and J usage is TRBJ2-7; D may be TRBD1 or TRBD2 (6 bases each). CDR3 length: 16 amino acids. Germline V CDR1 and CDR2: GTSNPN, SVGIG (reference sequence). V was trimmed by 2 bases and J by 1 base, leaving 18 bases between them. CDR3 amino acids: CAWSTLREGGSYEQYF. DNA of the CDR3: TGTGCCTGGAGTACCCTTAGAGAGGGGGGATCCTACGAGCAGTACTTC.

The chain uses TRBV30 and TRBJ1-3, with D unclear. The germline V and J ends were trimmed by 5 bases and 0 bases, with 11 bases remaining between them. Germline V CDR1 and CDR2: GTSNPN, SVGIG (reference sequence). The CDR3 contains 14 residues. CDR3 DNA: TGTGCCTGGGTGCCCCACGGCTCTGGAAACACCATATATTTT. Its protein product is CAWVPHGSGNTIYF.

The J gene is TRBJ2-7, the V gene TRBV7-9, with TRBD2 matching 8 bases. V lost 1 base, J lost 4 bases, and 3 bases stayed unmatched. The CDR3 consists of 14 residues. From germline, CDR1 is SEHNR and CDR2 FQNEAQ (reference sequence). CDR3 loop: CASSLDQREYEQYF. Written as DNA, the CDR3 is TGTGCCAGCAGCTTAGACCAGCGGGAGTACGAGCAGTACTTC.

The chain employs TRBV30 and TRBJ2-7; 7 positions agree with TRBD2. The V segment lost 3 bases and the J segment 1 base; nucleotides outside the gene matches: 15. This CDR3 has 17 amino acids. Germline values: CDR1 GTSNPN, CDR2 SVGIG (reference sequence). CDR3 protein: CAWSGLTAGKYSYEQYF. The CDR3 coding sequence is TGTGCCTGGAGCGGCTTGACAGCGGGAAAGTATTCCTACGAGCAGTACTTC.

The rearrangement uses TRBV7-9 and TRBJ2-1, with D possibly TRBD2 on 5 matching bases. This CDR3 has 15 amino acids. Germline V gene lookup returns CDR1 SEHNR and CDR2 FQNEAQ (reference sequence). Trimming stripped 5 bases from V and 5 bases from J, with 16 bases between. Written as DNA, the CDR3 is TGTGCCAGCAGCCCACCAGAGGACGGGAACAATGAGCAGTTCTTC. Protein product: CASSPPEDGNNEQFF.

The chain carries TRBV7-8 and TRBJ2-7; D not certain. The CDR3 totals 13 residues. Germline values: CDR1 SGHVS, CDR2 FQNEAQ. V was clipped by 5 bases and J by 3 bases, with 11 bases between them. CDR3 sequence: CASSPKGRYEQYF. The CDR3 DNA sequence: TGTGCCAGCAGCCCAAAGGGCCGCTACGAGCAGTACTTC.